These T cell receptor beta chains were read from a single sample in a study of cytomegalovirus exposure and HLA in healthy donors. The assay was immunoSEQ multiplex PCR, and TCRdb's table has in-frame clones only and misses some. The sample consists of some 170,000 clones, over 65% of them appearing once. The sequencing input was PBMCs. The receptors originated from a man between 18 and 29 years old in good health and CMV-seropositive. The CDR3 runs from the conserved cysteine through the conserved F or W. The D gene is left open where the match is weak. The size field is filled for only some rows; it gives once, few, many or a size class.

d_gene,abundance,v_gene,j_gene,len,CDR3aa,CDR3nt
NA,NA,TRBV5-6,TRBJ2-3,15,CASSFGGTSTDTQYF,TGTGCCAGCAGCTTCGGCGGGACGAGCACAGATACGCAGTATTTT
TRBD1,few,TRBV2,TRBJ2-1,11,CASSQGGEQFF,TGTGCCAGCAGTCAAGGGGGCGAGCAGTTCTTC
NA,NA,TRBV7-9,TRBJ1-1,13,CASRAGSNTEAFF,TGTGCCAGCAGAGCGGGGTCGAACACTGAAGCTTTCTTT
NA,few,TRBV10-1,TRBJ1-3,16,CASSESQGTSGNTIYF,TGCGCCAGCAGTGAGTCTCAGGGCACCTCTGGAAACACCATATATTTT
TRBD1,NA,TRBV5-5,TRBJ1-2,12,CASSAGGYGYTF,TGTGCCAGCAGCGCAGGGGGCTATGGCTACACCTTC
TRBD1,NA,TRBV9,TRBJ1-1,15,CASSVGQGARTEAFF,TGTGCCAGCAGCGTCGGCCAGGGGGCGAGGACTGAAGCTTTCTTT
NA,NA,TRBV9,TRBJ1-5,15,CASSVGEGLNQPQHF,TGTGCCAGCAGCGTAGGGGAGGGATTAAATCAGCCCCAGCATTTT
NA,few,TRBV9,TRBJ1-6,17,CASSVDAADSKRSPLHF,TGTGCCAGCAGCGTAGATGCGGCAGATTCGAAGCGCTCACCCCTCCACTTT
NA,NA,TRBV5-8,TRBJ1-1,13,CASSPYMNTEAFF,TGTGCCAGCAGCCCGTATATGAACACTGAAGCTTTCTTT
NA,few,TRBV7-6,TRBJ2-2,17,CASSPSSPIAGVGELFF,TGTGCCAGCAGCCCCTCCAGTCCGATAGCCGGGGTCGGGGAGCTGTTTTTT
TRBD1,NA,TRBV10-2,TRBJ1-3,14,CASSRGTDGNTIYF,TGCGCCAGCAGTAGGGGGACAGACGGAAACACCATATATTTT
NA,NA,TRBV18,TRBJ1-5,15,CASSPLPGNNQPQHF,TGTGCCAGCTCACCCCTTCCGGGAAACAATCAGCCCCAGCATTTT
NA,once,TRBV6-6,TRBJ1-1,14,CASREGSGNTEAFF,TGTGCCAGCAGGGAGGGGTCGGGGAACACTGAAGCTTTCTTT
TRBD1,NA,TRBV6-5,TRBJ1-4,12,CASPGQAEKLFF,TGTGCCAGCCCGGGACAGGCTGAAAAACTGTTTTTT
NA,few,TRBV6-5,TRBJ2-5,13,CASRQGNIGAQYF,TGTGCCAGCAGGCAGGGGAATATCGGGGCCCAGTACTTC
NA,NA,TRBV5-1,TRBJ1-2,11,CASRGTVGYTF,TGCGCCAGCAGGGGGACTGTAGGCTACACCTTC
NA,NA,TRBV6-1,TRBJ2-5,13,CASLWVGVETQYF,TGTGCCAGCCTATGGGTAGGGGTAGAGACCCAGTACTTC
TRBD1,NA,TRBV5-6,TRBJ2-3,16,CASNFMGQGAMDTQYF,TGTGCCAGCAACTTTATGGGACAGGGGGCGATGGATACGCAGTATTTT
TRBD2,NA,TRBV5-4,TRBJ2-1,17,CASSLAGGGIGSNEQFF,TGTGCCAGCAGCTTGGCCGGGGGGGGAATCGGGTCCAATGAGCAGTTCTTC
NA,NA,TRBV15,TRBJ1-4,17,CATSREGAVATNEKLFF,TGTGCCACCAGCAGAGAGGGGGCCGTTGCAACTAATGAAAAACTGTTTTTT
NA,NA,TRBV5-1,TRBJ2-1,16,CASSPVSGRSYNEQFF,TGCGCCAGCAGCCCCGTCAGCGGGCGCTCCTACAATGAGCAGTTCTTC
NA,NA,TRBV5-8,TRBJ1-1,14,CASSLQELNTEAFF,TGTGCCAGCAGCCTACAGGAGCTGAACACTGAAGCTTTCTTT
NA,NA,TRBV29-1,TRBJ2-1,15,CSVEDEGRSYNEQFF,TGCAGCGTTGAAGATGAGGGAAGGTCCTACAATGAGCAGTTCTTC
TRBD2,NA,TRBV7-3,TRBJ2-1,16,CASSPAKAGGRNEQFF,TGTGCCAGCAGCCCCGCCAAAGCGGGGGGGAGAAATGAGCAGTTCTTC
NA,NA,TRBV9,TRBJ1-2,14,CASSAEWDSHSYTF,TGTGCCAGCAGCGCCGAATGGGACTCCCACAGCTACACCTTC
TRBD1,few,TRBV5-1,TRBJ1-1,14,CASSLATGASEAFF,TGCGCCAGCAGCTTGGCGACAGGGGCCAGTGAAGCTTTCTTT
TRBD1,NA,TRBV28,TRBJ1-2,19,CASTTGVVRDRDSNYGYTF,TGTGCCAGCACCACGGGGGTCGTCCGGGACAGAGACTCTAACTATGGCTACACCTTC
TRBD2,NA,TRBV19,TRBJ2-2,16,CASSGLAGVGTGELFF,TGTGCCAGTAGCGGACTAGCGGGGGTTGGCACCGGGGAGCTGTTTTTT
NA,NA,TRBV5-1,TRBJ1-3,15,CASSPAGTFGDTIYF,TGCGCCAGCAGCCCCGCCGGGACATTTGGAGACACCATATATTTT
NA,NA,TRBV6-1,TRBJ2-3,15,CASSVSAGRTDTQYF,TGTGCCAGCAGTGTCTCAGCGGGCCGCACAGATACGCAGTATTTT
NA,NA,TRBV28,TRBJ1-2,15,CASSRQMGNLYGYTF,TGTGCCAGCAGCCGCCAAATGGGCAACCTCTATGGCTACACCTTC